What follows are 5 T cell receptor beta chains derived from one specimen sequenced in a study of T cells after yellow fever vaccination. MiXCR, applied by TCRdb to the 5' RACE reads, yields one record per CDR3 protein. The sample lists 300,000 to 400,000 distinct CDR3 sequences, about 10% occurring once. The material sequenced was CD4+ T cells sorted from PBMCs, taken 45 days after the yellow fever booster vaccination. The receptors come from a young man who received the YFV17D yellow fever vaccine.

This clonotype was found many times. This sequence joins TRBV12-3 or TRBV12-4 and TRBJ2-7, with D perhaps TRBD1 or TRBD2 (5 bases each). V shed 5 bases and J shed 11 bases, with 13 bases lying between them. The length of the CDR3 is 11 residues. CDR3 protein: CASSDRGREYF. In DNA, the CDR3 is TGTGCCAGCAGTGACCGGGGCAGGGAGTACTTC.

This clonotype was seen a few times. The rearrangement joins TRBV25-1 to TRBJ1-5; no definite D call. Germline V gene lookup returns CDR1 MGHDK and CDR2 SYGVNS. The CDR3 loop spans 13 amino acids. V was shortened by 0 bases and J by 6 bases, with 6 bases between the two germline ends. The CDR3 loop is CASSEYVGQPQHF. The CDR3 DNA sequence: TGTGCCAGCAGTGAATATGTAGGTCAGCCCCAGCATTTT.

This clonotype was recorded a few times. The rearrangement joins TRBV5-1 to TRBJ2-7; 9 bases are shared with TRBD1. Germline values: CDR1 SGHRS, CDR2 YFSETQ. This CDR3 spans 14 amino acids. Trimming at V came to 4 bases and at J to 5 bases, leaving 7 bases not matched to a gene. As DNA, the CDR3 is TGCGCCAGCAGCATACAGGGGGCTTTGAACGAGCAGTACTTC. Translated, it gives CASSIQGALNEQYF.

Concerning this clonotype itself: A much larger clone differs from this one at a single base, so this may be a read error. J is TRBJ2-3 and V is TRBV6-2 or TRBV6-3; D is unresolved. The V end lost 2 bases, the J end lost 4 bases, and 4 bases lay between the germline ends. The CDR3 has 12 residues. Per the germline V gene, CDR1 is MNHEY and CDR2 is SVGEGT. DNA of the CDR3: TGTGCCAGCAGTTACCCCCCAGATACGCAGTATTTT. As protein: CASSYPPDTQYF.

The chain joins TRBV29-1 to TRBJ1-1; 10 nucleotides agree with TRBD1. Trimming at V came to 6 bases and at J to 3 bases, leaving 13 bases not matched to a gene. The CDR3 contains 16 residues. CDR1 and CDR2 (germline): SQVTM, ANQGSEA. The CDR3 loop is CSVQGDRGGVDTEAFF. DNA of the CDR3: TGCAGCGTCCAAGGGGACAGGGGAGGGGTGGACACTGAAGCTTTCTTT.